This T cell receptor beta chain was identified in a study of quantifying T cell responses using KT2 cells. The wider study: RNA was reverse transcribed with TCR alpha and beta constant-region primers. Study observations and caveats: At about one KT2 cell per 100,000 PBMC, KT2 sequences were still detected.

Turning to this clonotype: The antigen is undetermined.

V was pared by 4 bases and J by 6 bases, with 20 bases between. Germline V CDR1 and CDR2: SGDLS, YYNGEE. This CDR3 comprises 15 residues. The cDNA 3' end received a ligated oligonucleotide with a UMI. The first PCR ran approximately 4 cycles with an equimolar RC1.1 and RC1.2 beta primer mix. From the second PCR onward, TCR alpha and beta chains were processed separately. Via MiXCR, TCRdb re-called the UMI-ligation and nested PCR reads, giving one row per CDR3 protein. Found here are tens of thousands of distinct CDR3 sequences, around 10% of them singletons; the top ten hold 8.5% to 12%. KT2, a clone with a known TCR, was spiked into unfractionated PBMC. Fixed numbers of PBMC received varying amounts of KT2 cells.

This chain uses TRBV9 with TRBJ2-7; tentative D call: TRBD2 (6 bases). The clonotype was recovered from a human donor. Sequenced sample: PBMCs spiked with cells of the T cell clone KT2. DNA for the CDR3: TGTGCCAGCAGCAACGCTAGGGACTCCGAGGCCGAGCAGTACTTC. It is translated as CASSNARDSEAEQYF.